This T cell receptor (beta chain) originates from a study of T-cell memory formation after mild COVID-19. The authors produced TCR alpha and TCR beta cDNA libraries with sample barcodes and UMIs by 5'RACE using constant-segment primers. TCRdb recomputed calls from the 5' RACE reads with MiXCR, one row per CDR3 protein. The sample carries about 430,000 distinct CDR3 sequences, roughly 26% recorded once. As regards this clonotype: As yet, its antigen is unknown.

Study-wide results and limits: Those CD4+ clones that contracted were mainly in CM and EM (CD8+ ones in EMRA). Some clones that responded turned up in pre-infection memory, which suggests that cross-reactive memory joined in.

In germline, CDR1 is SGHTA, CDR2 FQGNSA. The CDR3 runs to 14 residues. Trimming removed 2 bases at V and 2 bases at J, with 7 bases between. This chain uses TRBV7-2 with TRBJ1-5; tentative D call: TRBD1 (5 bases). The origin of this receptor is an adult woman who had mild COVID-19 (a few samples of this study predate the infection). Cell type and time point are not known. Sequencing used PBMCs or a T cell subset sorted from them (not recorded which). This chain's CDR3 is CASSLKGGNQPQHF. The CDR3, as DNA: TGTGCCAGCAGCTTAAAAGGGGGCAATCAGCCCCAGCATTTT.